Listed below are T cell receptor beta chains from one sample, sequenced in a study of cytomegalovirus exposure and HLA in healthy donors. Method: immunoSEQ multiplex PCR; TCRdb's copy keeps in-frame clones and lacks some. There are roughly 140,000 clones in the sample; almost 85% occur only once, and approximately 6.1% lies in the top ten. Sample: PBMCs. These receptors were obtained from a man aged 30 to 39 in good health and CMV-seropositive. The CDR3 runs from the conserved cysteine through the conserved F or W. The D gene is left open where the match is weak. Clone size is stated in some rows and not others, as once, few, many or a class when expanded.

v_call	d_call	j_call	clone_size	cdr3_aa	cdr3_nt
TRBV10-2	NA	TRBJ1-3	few	CASSWTANPLGGNTIYF	TGCGCCAGCAGTTGGACAGCGAACCCTTTGGGTGGAAACACCATATATTTT
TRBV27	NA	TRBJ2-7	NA	CASSLFQVGGYEQYF	TGTGCCAGCAGTTTATTCCAGGTTGGGGGCTACGAGCAGTACTTC
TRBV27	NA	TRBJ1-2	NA	CASSPFGNVDYGYTF	TGTGCCAGCAGCCCATTCGGTAATGTGGACTATGGCTACACCTTC
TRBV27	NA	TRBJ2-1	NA	CASSKTPYNEQFF	TGTGCCAGCAGTAAAACTCCCTACAATGAGCAGTTCTTC
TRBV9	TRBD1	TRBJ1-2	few	CASSVGGTAYGYTF	TGTGCCAGCAGCGTAGGCGGGACAGCATATGGCTACACCTTC
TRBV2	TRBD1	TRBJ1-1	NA	CASLPTGGDTEAFF	TGTGCCAGCCTGCCGACAGGGGGTGACACTGAAGCTTTCTTT
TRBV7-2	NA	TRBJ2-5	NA	CASSFLLQETQYF	TGTGCCAGCAGCTTTCTACTCCAAGAGACCCAGTACTTC
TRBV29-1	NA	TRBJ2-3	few	CSEAREIDTDTQYF	TGCAGCGAGGCTCGGGAGATAGACACAGATACGCAGTATTTT
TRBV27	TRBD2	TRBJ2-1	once	CASSWEGREASSYNEQFF	TGTGCCAGCAGTTGGGAGGGCAGGGAGGCGAGCTCCTACAATGAGCAGTTCTTC
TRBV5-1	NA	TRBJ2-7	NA	CASSWPGTANEQYF	TGCGCCAGCAGCTGGCCCGGGACTGCTAACGAGCAGTACTTC
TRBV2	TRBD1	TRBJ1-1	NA	CASSEPLNRGGEAFF	TGTGCCAGCAGTGAACCCCTAAACAGGGGCGGTGAAGCTTTCTTT
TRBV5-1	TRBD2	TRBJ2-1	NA	CASSLRLAAYSYNEQFF	TGCGCCAGCAGCTTGAGGCTAGCGGCCTACTCCTACAATGAGCAGTTCTTC
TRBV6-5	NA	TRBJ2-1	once	CASSYGVDFAVNEQFF	TGTGCCAGCAGTTACGGAGTCGACTTCGCTGTGAATGAGCAGTTCTTC
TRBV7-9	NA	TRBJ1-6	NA	CSSSPGLGENSPLHF	TGTTCCAGCAGCCCGGGTTTAGGTGAGAATTCACCCCTCCACTTT
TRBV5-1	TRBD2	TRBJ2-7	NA	CASSFGTSVEQYF	TGCGCCAGCAGCTTTGGGACTAGCGTCGAGCAGTACTTC
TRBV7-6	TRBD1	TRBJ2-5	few	CASSPSGQGGGQETQYF	TGTGCCAGCAGCCCATCAGGACAGGGGGGCGGACAAGAGACCCAGTACTTC
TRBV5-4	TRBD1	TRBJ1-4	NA	CASSVDRGEKLFF	TGTGCCAGCAGCGTCGACAGGGGAGAAAAACTGTTTTTT
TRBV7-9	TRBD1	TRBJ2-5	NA	CASSLGTGGGGRETQYF	TGTGCCAGCAGCTTAGGGACAGGGGGAGGAGGTCGAGAGACCCAGTACTTC
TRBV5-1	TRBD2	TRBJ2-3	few	CASTPRVSGEVFTQYF	TGCGCCAGCACCCCCCGGGTTAGCGGGGAGGTGTTTACGCAGTATTTT
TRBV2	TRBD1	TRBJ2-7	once	CARRDRELGEQYF	TGTGCCAGAAGGGACAGGGAGCTAGGAGAGCAGTACTTC
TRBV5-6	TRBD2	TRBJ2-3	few	CASSIGLAGGDTQYF	TGTGCCAGCAGCATCGGACTAGCGGGGGGGGATACGCAGTATTTT
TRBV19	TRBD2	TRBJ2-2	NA	CASSRLAGGTGELFF	TGTGCCAGTAGTAGACTAGCGGGAGGCACCGGGGAGCTGTTTTTT
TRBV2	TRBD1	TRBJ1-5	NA	CASRPDRALNQPQHF	TGTGCCAGCAGACCGGACAGGGCCCTTAATCAGCCCCAGCATTTT
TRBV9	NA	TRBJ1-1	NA	CASSPRGGRNTEAFF	TGTGCCAGCAGCCCCCGGGGGGGGCGAAACACTGAAGCTTTCTTT